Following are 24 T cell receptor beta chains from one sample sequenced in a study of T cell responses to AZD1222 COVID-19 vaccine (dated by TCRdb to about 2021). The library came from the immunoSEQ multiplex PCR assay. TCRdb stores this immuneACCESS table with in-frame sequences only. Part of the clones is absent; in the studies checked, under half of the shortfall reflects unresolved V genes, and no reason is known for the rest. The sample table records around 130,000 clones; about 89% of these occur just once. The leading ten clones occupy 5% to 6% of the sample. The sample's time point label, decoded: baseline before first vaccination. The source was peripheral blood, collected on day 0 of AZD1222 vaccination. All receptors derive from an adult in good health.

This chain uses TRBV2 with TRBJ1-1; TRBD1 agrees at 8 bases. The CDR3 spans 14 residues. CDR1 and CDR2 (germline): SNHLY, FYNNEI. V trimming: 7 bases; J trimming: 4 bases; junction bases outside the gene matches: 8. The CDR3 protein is CASTLGQGVTEAFF. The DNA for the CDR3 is TGTGCCAGCACCCTCGGACAGGGCGTCACTGAAGCTTTCTTT.

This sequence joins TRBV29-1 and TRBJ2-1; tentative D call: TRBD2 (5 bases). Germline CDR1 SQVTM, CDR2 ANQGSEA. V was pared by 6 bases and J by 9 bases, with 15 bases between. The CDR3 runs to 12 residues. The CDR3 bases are TGCAGCGTGGGAGACAACTTCGGTGAGCAGTTCTTC. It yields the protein CSVGDNFGEQFF.

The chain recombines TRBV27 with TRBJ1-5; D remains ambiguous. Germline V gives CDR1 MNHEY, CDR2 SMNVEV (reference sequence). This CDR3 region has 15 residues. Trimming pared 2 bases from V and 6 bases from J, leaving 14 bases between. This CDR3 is CASSLAPVVGQPQHF. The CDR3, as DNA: TGTGCCAGCAGTTTAGCTCCGGTGGTTGGTCAGCCCCAGCATTTT.

This CDR3 reads CASSSVGNYGYTF. In nucleotides, the CDR3 is TGTGCCAGCAGCTCCGTGGGTAACTATGGCTACACCTTC. The rearrangement joins TRBV5-4 to TRBJ1-2; D is ambiguous. CDR3 length equals 13 residues. Germline assignment: CDR1 SGHNT and CDR2 YYREEE (reference sequence). V lost 3 bases to trimming and J lost 1 base, with 7 bases between them.

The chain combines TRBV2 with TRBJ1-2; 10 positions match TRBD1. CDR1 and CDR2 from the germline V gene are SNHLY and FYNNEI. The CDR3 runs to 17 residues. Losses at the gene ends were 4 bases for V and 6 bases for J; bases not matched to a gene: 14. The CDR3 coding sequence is TGTGCCAGCAGTGGGGGACCGGGACAGGGGATGGTGGATGGCTACACCTTC. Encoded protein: CASSGGPGQGMVDGYTF.

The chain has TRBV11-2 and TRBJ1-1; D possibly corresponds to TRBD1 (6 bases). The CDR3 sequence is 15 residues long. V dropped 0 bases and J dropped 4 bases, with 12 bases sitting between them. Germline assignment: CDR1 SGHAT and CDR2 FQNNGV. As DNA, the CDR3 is TGTGCCAGCAGCTTAGACCCGACAGGTTCCACTGAAGCTTTCTTT. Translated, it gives CASSLDPTGSTEAFF.

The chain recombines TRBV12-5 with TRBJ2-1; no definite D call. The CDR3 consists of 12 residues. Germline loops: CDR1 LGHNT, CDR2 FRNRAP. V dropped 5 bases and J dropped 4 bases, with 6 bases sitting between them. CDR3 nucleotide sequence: TGTGCTAGTGGTCTGGAATACAATGAGCAGTTCTTC. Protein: CASGLEYNEQFF.

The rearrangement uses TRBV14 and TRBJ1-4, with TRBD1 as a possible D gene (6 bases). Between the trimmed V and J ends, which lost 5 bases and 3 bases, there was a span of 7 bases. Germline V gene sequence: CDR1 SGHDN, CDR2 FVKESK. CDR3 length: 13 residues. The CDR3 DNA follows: TGTGCCAGCAGCAGGGGGGCTAATGAAAAACTGTTTTTT. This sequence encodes CASSRGANEKLFF.

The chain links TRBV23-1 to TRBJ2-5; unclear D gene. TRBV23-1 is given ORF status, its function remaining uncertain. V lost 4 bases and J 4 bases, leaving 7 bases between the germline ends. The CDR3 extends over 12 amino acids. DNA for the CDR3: TGCGCCAGCAGTCGTAGGGCAGAGACCCAGTACTTC. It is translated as CASSRRAETQYF.

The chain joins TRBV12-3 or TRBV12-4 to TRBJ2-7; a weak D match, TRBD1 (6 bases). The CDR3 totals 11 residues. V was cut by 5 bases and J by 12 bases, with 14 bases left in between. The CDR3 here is CASSPGTRMYF. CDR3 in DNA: TGTGCCAGCAGTCCCGGGACACGGATGTACTTC.

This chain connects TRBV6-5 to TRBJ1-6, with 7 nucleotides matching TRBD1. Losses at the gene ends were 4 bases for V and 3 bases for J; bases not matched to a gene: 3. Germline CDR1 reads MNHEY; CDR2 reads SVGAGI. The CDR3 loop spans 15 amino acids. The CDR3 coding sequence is TGTGCCAGCAGTTGGACAGGCAGCTATAATTCACCCCTCCACTTT. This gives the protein CASSWTGSYNSPLHF.

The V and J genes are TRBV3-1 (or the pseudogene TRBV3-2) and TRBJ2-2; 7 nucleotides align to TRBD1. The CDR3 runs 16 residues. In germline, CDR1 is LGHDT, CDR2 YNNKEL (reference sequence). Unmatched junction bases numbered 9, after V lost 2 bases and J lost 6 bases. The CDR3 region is CASSQSSRGRSGELFF. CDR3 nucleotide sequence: TGTGCCAGCAGCCAAAGTTCTAGGGGGCGGTCCGGGGAGCTGTTTTTT.

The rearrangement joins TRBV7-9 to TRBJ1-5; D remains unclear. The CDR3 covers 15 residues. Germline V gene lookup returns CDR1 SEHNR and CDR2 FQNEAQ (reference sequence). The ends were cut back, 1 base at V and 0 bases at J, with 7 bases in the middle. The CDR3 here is CASSLDSYSNQPQHF. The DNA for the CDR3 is TGTGCCAGCAGCTTAGATAGTTATAGCAATCAGCCCCAGCATTTT. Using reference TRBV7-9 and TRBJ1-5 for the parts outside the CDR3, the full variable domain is DTGVSQNPRHKITKRGQNVTFRCDPISEHNRLYWYRQTLGQGPEFLTYFQNEAQLEKSRLLSDRFSAERPKGSFSTLEIQRTEQGDSAMYLCASSLDSYSNQPQHFGDGTRLSIL.

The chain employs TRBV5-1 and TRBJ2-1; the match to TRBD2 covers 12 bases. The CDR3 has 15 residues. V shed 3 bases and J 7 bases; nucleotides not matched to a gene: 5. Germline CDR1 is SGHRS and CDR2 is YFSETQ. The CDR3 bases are TGCGCCAGCAGCTCCTTCGGGACTAGCGGGAATGAGCAGTTCTTC. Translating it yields CASSSFGTSGNEQFF.

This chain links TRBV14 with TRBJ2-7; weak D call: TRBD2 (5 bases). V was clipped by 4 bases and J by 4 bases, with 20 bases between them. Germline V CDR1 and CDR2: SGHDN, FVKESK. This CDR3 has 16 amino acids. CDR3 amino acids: CASSRTAMSGSYEQYF. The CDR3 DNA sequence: TGTGCCAGCAGCCGTACCGCAATGAGCGGTAGTTACGAGCAGTACTTC.

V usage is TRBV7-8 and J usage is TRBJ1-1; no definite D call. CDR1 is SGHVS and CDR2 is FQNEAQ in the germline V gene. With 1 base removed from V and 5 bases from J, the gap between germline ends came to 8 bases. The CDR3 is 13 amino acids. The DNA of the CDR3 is TGTGCCAGCAGCTTAGTAGGGAGTACTGAAGCTTTCTTT. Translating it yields CASSLVGSTEAFF.

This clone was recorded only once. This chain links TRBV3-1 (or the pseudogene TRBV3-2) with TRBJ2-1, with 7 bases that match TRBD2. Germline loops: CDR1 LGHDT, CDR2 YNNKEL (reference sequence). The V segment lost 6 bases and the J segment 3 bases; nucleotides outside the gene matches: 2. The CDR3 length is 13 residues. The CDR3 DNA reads TGTGCCAGCAGATCTAGCGGCTACAATGAGCAGTTCTTC. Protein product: CASRSSGYNEQFF.

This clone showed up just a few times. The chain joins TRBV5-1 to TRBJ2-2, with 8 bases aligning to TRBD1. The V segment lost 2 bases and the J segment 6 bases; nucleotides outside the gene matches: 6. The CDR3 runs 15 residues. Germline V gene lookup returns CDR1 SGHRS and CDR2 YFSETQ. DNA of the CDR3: TGCGCCAGCAGCTTACAGCAGGGGGCTGCCGGGGAGCTGTTTTTT. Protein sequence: CASSLQQGAAGELFF.

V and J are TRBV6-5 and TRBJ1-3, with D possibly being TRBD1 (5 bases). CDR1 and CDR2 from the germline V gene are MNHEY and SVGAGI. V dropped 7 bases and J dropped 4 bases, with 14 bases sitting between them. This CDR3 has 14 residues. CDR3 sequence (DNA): TGTGCCAGCACCGAACGTCACAGGGGAAACACCATATATTTT. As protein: CASTERHRGNTIYF.

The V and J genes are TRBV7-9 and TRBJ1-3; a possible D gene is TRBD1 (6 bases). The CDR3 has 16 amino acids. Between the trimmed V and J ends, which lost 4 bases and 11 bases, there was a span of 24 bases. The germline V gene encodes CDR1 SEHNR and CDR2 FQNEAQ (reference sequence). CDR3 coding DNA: TGTGCCAGCAGCTCGAGAGGGACCTCGGTGGGACACGCCATATATTTT. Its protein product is CASSSRGTSVGHAIYF.

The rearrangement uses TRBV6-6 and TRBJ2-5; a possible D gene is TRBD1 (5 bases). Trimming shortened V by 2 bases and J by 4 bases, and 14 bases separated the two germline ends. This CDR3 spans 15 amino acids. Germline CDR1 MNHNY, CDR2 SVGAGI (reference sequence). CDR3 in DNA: TGTGCCAGCAGTTACGCCAGGGCGGTAGCAGAGACCCAGTACTTC. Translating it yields CASSYARAVAETQYF.

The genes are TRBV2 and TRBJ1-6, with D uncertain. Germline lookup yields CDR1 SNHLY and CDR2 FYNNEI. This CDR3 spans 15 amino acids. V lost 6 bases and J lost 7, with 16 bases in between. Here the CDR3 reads CASSVTLLWNSPLHF. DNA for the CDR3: TGTGCCAGCAGCGTTACACTGCTCTGGAATTCACCCCTCCACTTT.

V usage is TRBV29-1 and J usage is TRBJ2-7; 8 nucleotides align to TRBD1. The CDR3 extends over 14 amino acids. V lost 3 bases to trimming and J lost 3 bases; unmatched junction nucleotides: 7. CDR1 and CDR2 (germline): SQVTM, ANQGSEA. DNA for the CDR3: TGCAGCGTTGAGGCGGCAGGGGGCATCTACGAGCAGTACTTC. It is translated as CSVEAAGGIYEQYF.

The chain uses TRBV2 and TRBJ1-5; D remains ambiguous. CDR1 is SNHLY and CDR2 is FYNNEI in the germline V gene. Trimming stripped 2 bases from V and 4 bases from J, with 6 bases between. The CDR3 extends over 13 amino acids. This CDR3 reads CASSERVNQPQHF. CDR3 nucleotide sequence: TGTGCCAGCAGTGAACGGGTTAATCAGCCCCAGCATTTT.